The 23 T cell receptor beta chains below were found in one sample sequenced in a study of blood T cell repertoires in COVID-19. Sequenced by immunoSEQ multiplex PCR; TCRdb stores in-frame clones only, minus some. The sample lists about 240,000 clones, around 88% occurring once. The sequenced sample was PBMCs or T cells enriched from blood (not recorded which). Receptors originate from a woman in her twenties or thirties who had recovered from COVID-19.

The V and J genes are TRBV7-3 and TRBJ2-7, with 12 nucleotides matching TRBD2. Unmatched junction bases numbered 18, after V lost 4 bases and J lost 5 bases. The CDR3 contains 19 residues. CDR1 is SGHTA, CDR2 FQGTGA, per germline. The DNA of the CDR3 is TGTGCCAGCAGCTACGCCCCAATACCGACTAGCGGGAGAGGCCACGAGCAGTACTTC. Protein sequence: CASSYAPIPTSGRGHEQYF. Based on the CDR3 plus reference TRBV7-3 and TRBJ2-7, the full variable domain is GAGVSQTPSNKVTEKGKYVELRCDPISGHTALYWYRQSLGQGPEFLIYFQGTGAADDSGLPNDRFFAVRPEGSVSTLKIQRTERGDSAVYLCASSYAPIPTSGRGHEQYFGPGTRLTVT.

V is TRBV28 and J is TRBJ1-1, with 7 bases lining up with TRBD1. CDR1 is MDHEN and CDR2 is SYDVKM in the germline V gene. With 5 bases clipped from V and 4 bases from J, the junction kept 10 bases outside the gene matches. The CDR3 has 15 residues. CDR3 loop: CASSNNRGRSTEAFF. The CDR3 region has the DNA TGTGCCAGCAGTAATAACAGGGGACGGTCCACTGAAGCTTTCTTT.

This chain links TRBV6-5 with TRBJ1-1; D is possibly TRBD1 (6 bases). This CDR3 has 14 residues. The V and J ends lost 6 bases and 3 bases respectively, with 14 bases between them. Germline V gives CDR1 MNHEY, CDR2 SVGAGI. CDR3 loop: CASSSGQWDTEAFF. Written as DNA, the CDR3 is TGTGCCAGCAGCTCCGGACAGTGGGACACTGAAGCTTTCTTT.

The chain combines TRBV7-2 with TRBJ1-6; D remains unclear. The V gene lost 3 bases and the J gene lost 13 bases, with 10 bases spanning the gap. Germline CDR1 reads SGHTA; CDR2 reads FQGNSA. The CDR3 runs 12 residues. CDR3 protein: CASSFMVSPLHF. CDR3 DNA: TGTGCCAGCAGCTTCATGGTTAGCCCCCTCCACTTT. The whole variable domain, remainder taken from reference TRBV7-2 and TRBJ1-6, is GAGVSQSPSNKVTEKGKDVELRCDPISGHTALYWYRQSLGQGLEFLIYFQGNSAPDKSGLPSDRFSAERTGGSVSTLTIQRTQQEDSAVYLCASSFMVSPLHFGNGTRLTVT.

The chain carries TRBV6-2 or TRBV6-3 and TRBJ2-2; D possibly corresponds to TRBD2 (5 bases). The CDR3 loop spans 15 amino acids. Trimming shortened V by 2 bases and J by 7 bases, and 14 bases separated the two germline ends. CDR1 is MNHEY and CDR2 is SVGEGT in the germline V gene. The DNA of the CDR3 is TGTGCCAGCAGTTACACCACGGCGAGGGACGGGGAGCTGTTTTTT. The encoded protein is CASSYTTARDGELFF.

This rearrangement joins TRBV5-6 to TRBJ2-2; 8 positions agree with TRBD1. V trimming: 1 base; J trimming: 6 bases; junction bases outside the gene matches: 11. Germline CDR1 reads SGHDT; CDR2 reads YYEEEE. This CDR3 contains 17 residues. The CDR3 DNA follows: TGTGCCAGCAGCTTGATGAGTTGGACAGGGTATCCCGGGGAGCTGTTTTTT. It is translated as CASSLMSWTGYPGELFF.

With regard to this clone: Other DNA variants within this sample encode the same CDR3. The chain links TRBV9 to TRBJ2-2, with TRBD1 matching 8 bases. The CDR3 loop spans 14 amino acids. The V segment lost 2 bases and the J segment 6 bases; nucleotides outside the gene matches: 3. In germline, CDR1 is SGDLS, CDR2 YYNGEE. The chain's CDR3 is CASSVGQGAGELFF. The CDR3 nucleotides are TGTGCCAGCAGCGTCGGACAGGGAGCCGGGGAGCTGTTTTTT. Full variable domain (rest looked up from reference TRBV9 and TRBJ2-2): DSGVTQTPKHLITATGQRVTLRCSPRSGDLSVYWYQQSLDQGLQFLIQYYNGEERAKGNILERFSAQQFPDLHSELNLSSLELGDSALYFCASSVGQGAGELFFGEGSRLTVL.

This clone was counted a single time. The V and J genes are TRBV9 and TRBJ2-3, with a tentative D call TRBD2 (5 bases). V lost 0 bases and J 2 bases, leaving 16 bases between the germline ends. The CDR3 extends over 17 amino acids. Per the germline V gene, CDR1 is SGDLS and CDR2 is YYNGEE. As DNA, the CDR3 is TGTGCCAGCAGCGTAGAGGAGGTCAGTGGCTACACAGATACGCAGTATTTT. This codes for CASSVEEVSGYTDTQYF.

The chain has TRBV27 and TRBJ2-7, with 10 bases identical to TRBD2. The length of the CDR3 is 14 residues. After removal of 3 bases from V and 6 bases from J, the junction contained 5 bases not matched to a gene. CDR1 is MNHEY, CDR2 SMNVEV, per germline (reference sequence). This CDR3 reads CASSLLAGGGEQYF. The DNA of the CDR3 is TGTGCCAGCAGTTTGTTAGCGGGAGGAGGCGAGCAGTACTTC.

For the CDR3, the DNA is TGCAGCGTTGGGCCCGGGACAGGGGACGAGCAGTACTTC. It yields the protein CSVGPGTGDEQYF. The chain carries TRBV29-1 and TRBJ2-7; TRBD1 aligns across 10 bases. From germline, CDR1 is SQVTM and CDR2 ANQGSEA. J was trimmed by 5 bases and V by 4 bases; bases with no gene match: 5. The CDR3 length is 13 residues.

The rearrangement uses TRBV19 and TRBJ2-3, with 9 bases that match TRBD2. V gave up 5 bases and J gave up 5 bases; unmatched junction bases: 11. The CDR3 consists of 16 residues. CDR1 LNHDA and CDR2 SQIVND come from the germline V gene (reference sequence). In DNA, the CDR3 is TGTGCCAGTAGTCCCTTTGGATTAGCGGGAGAAGATACGCAGTATTTT. Translating gives CASSPFGLAGEDTQYF.

The gene calls are TRBV4-3 and TRBJ1-2; D gene uncertain. The CDR3 runs to 15 residues. Germline CDR1 is LGHNA and CDR2 is YSLEER. Trimming removed 0 bases from V and 5 bases from J, with 13 bases in between. The CDR3 DNA is TGCGCCAGCAGCCAAGAGGCGGGCAGTAATTATGGCTACACCTTC. This translates into CASSQEAGSNYGYTF.

This rearrangement joins TRBV7-9 to TRBJ1-2; possible D gene TRBD1, 6 bases. The CDR3 is made up of 11 amino acids. Deletions cut 5 bases from V and 14 bases from J, with 15 bases between. Germline V gene data show CDR1 as SEHNR and CDR2 as FQNEAQ (reference sequence). CDR3 protein: CASSQTGLKTF. As DNA, the CDR3 is TGTGCCAGCAGCCAGACAGGCCTCAAGACCTTC.

The V and J genes are TRBV5-1 and TRBJ2-7; 10 bases fit TRBD1. Germline CDR1 SGHRS, CDR2 YFSETQ. There are 15 residues in the CDR3. The V and J ends lost 0 bases and 2 bases, in that order; junction bases with no gene match: 2. The CDR3 DNA sequence: TGCGCCAGCAGCTTGGATGGGACAGGGGCCTACGAGCAGTACTTC. The encoded protein is CASSLDGTGAYEQYF. Based on the CDR3 plus reference TRBV5-1 and TRBJ2-7, the full variable domain is KAGVTQTPRYLIKTRGQQVTLSCSPISGHRSVSWYQQTPGQGLQFLFEYFSETQRNKGNFPGRFSGRQFSNSRSEMNVSTLELGDSALYLCASSLDGTGAYEQYFGPGTRLTVT.

V gene TRBV5-4 combines with J gene TRBJ2-7, with D hard to call. V lost 0 bases to trimming and J lost 2 bases, with 6 bases between them. Germline assignment: CDR1 SGHNT and CDR2 YYREEE (reference sequence). The CDR3 contains 13 residues. The CDR3 DNA reads as TGTGCCAGCAGCTTGGAAGCCACCTACGAGCAGTACTTC. Residues: CASSLEATYEQYF.

The V gene is TRBV7-2, the J gene TRBJ2-2; the D gene is possibly TRBD1 (6 bases). The germline V gene has CDR1 SGHTA and CDR2 FQGNSA. The CDR3 length is 15 residues. V lost 1 base to trimming and J lost 2 bases, with 8 bases between them. The CDR3 coding sequence is TGTGCCAGCAGCTTAGACAGGGTAAACACCGGGGAGCTGTTTTTT. It is translated as CASSLDRVNTGELFF. Full variable domain (remainder filled in from reference TRBV7-2 and TRBJ2-2): GAGVSQSPSNKVTEKGKDVELRCDPISGHTALYWYRQSLGQGLEFLIYFQGNSAPDKSGLPSDRFSAERTGGSVSTLTIQRTQQEDSAVYLCASSLDRVNTGELFFGEGSRLTVL.

The sample holds one count of this clone. This rearrangement joins TRBV7-2 to TRBJ2-3; 11 bases line up with TRBD2. Unmatched junction bases numbered 14, after V lost 0 bases and J lost 6 bases. The CDR3 has 19 residues. Germline values: CDR1 SGHTA, CDR2 FQGNSA. The CDR3 spells CASSLALTGLAVYMDTQYF. The CDR3 coding sequence is TGTGCCAGCAGCTTAGCATTGACGGGACTAGCGGTTTACATGGATACGCAGTATTTT.

In DNA form, the CDR3 reads TGTGCCAGCAGCCATCCCCGGCAGGGCCCTAGAGTCAACTATGGCTACACCTTC. Its protein is CASSHPRQGPRVNYGYTF. V and J are TRBV9 and TRBJ1-2; a possible D gene is TRBD1 (5 bases). CDR1 is SGDLS and CDR2 is YYNGEE in the germline V gene. This CDR3 has 18 amino acids. The V and J ends lost 4 bases and 2 bases respectively, with 24 bases between them. The whole variable domain, remainder taken from reference TRBV9 and TRBJ1-2, is DSGVTQTPKHLITATGQRVTLRCSPRSGDLSVYWYQQSLDQGLQFLIQYYNGEERAKGNILERFSAQQFPDLHSELNLSSLELGDSALYFCASSHPRQGPRVNYGYTFGSGTRLTVV.

The rearrangement joins TRBV27 to TRBJ1-2; D might be TRBD1 (5 bases). CDR1 is MNHEY and CDR2 is SMNVEV in the germline V gene (reference sequence). The CDR3 spans 14 residues. V was clipped by 6 bases and J by 7 bases, with 18 bases between them. CDR3 in DNA: TGTGCCAGCAGAACCAACCAGGGAAACGGTGGCTACACCTTC. This gives the protein CASRTNQGNGGYTF.

The chain combines TRBV6-5 with TRBJ2-1; 8 bases agree with TRBD2. The CDR3 has 14 residues. The ends lost 11 bases at V and 1 base at J; junction bases unmatched: 7. CDR1 is MNHEY, CDR2 SVGAGI, per germline. Here the CDR3 reads CAGSSGSSYNEQFF. The CDR3 DNA is TGTGCCGGATCAAGCGGGAGTTCCTACAATGAGCAGTTCTTC.

The V call is TRBV6-2 or TRBV6-3, the J call TRBJ1-1; D possibly corresponds to TRBD1 (5 bases). Germline V gene sequence: CDR1 MNHEY, CDR2 SVGEGT. This CDR3 comprises 15 residues. Trimming left V 5 bases short and J 5 bases short, with 18 bases between. CDR3 in DNA: TGTGCCAGCAGTACGGGACTCCGTAGGGAAACTGAAGCTTTCTTT. The encoded protein is CASSTGLRRETEAFF.

The chain joins TRBV25-1 to TRBJ2-3, with 9 bases that match TRBD2. The ends lost 2 bases at V and 6 bases at J; junction bases unmatched: 9. The germline CDR1 and CDR2 sequences are MGHDK and SYGVNS. The CDR3 runs to 16 residues. The CDR3 region has the DNA TGTGCCAGCAGTGAAAGGCTGGGACTAGCTCGGGATACGCAGTATTTT. Translated, it gives CASSERLGLARDTQYF.

The chain is built from TRBV6-5 and TRBJ2-1, with D uncertain. Germline CDR1 MNHEY, CDR2 SVGAGI. The V and J ends lost 2 bases and 9 bases respectively, with 5 bases between them. The length of the CDR3 is 11 residues. CDR3 protein: CASSYESEQFF. Written as DNA, the CDR3 is TGTGCCAGCAGTTACGAGAGTGAGCAGTTCTTC.